This TCR beta chain stems from a study of T-cell memory formation after mild COVID-19. Study-level background: Among the donors, TCR clusters were largely specific to each donor.

Study observations and caveats: The SARS-CoV-2 specificity of second-wave clones reaching peak at day 37 remained unverified. CD4+ bias marked clones expanding day 15 to 37, unlike balanced contracting clones.

TCRdb reanalysed the 5' RACE reads using MiXCR and keeps one entry per CDR3 protein. The sample holds 200,000 to 300,000 distinct CDR3 sequences, approximately 15% seen once. Regarding this clonotype: Antigen specificity is unknown.

The germline gives CDR1 MGHRA, CDR2 YSYEKL. This CDR3 contains 14 residues. V was shortened by 0 bases and J by 4 bases, with 9 bases between the two germline ends. This receptor was obtained from a man in his late teens or twenties who had mild COVID-19 (a few samples of this study predate the infection). Cell type and time point are not known. The sample was PBMCs or a T cell subset sorted from them (not recorded which). The chain has TRBV4-1 and TRBJ2-5; D is possibly TRBD2 (5 bases). The CDR3 reads CASSQEGRGETQYF. CDR3 nucleotide sequence: TGCGCCAGCAGCCAAGAAGGTCGGGGAGAGACCCAGTACTTC.